Listed below are T cell receptor beta chains from one sample, sequenced in a study of blood T cell repertoires in COVID-19. Clones were sequenced by immunoSEQ multiplex PCR, and TCRdb holds only the in-frame ones, with some missing. The table includes 150,000 to 170,000 clones, roughly 84% detected once. Sequencing input: peripheral blood. Receptors were obtained from a man aged 60 to 69 with COVID-19, enrolled during active disease. The CDR3 runs from the conserved cysteine through the conserved F or W. D genes are given only for firm matches. Some rows have no size entry. The others give once, few or many, or a class for an expanded clone.

d_call | j_call | clone_size | v_call | cdr3_nt | cdr3_aa
- | TRBJ1-1 | - | TRBV18 | TGTGCCAGCTCGCTGGGGACCAGCAGGGGAGAAGCTTTCTTT | CASSLGTSRGEAFF
- | TRBJ2-5 | - | TRBV6-5 | TGTGCCATCGAGCGACCCACTTCTCCCCAGTACTTC | CAIERPTSPQYF
- | TRBJ1-1 | - | TRBV4-1 | TGCGCCAGCAGCCACCTTCGCGGGAACACTGAAGCTTTCTTT | CASSHLRGNTEAFF
- | TRBJ1-1 | - | TRBV7-3 | TGTGCCAGCAGCCCTGGGGGGGGCAAGGGCACTGAAGCTTTCTTT | CASSPGGGKGTEAFF
TRBD2 | TRBJ2-7 | - | TRBV18 | TGTGCCAGCTCACTACTAGCGGGAGACTGGTACGAGCAGTACTTC | CASSLLAGDWYEQYF
- | TRBJ1-2 | - | TRBV6-5 | TGTGCCAGCAGTTGGGGGGGACTCAAGCTTATCTATGGCTACACCTTC | CASSWGGLKLIYGYTF
TRBD1 | TRBJ1-5 | - | TRBV9 | TGTGCCAGCAGCGCCACAGGGGACAATCAGCCCCAGCATTTT | CASSATGDNQPQHF
TRBD2 | TRBJ2-1 | few | TRBV19 | TGTGCCAGTAGGGGCGGGAGGGCCTACAATGAGCAGTTCTTC | CASRGGRAYNEQFF
TRBD2 | TRBJ2-1 | few | TRBV7-2 | TGTGCCAGCACCGAACAAGCGGGAGCCTCCTACAATGAGCAGTTCTTC | CASTEQAGASYNEQFF
TRBD2 | TRBJ2-1 | - | TRBV10-3 | TGTGCCATCAGTGCGCGGGGGACCTACAATGAGCAGTTCTTC | CAISARGTYNEQFF
- | TRBJ1-5 | - | TRBV5-6 | TGTGCCAGCAGCTTCTACAGGAGCAATCAGCCCCAGCATTTT | CASSFYRSNQPQHF
- | TRBJ2-7 | - | TRBV4-1 | TGCGCCAGCAGCCAATCGGTAGGGACATCCTCCTACGAGCAGTACTTC | CASSQSVGTSSYEQYF
TRBD2 | TRBJ2-2 | - | TRBV7-9 | TGTGCCAGCAGCCAAACTAGCGGTGCCCCCGGGGAGCTGTTTTTT | CASSQTSGAPGELFF
TRBD1 | TRBJ1-2 | - | TRBV27 | TGTGCCAGCAGTTTTAACAGGGGTACCTATGGCTACACCTTC | CASSFNRGTYGYTF
TRBD2 | TRBJ2-7 | - | TRBV28 | TGTGCCAGCAGTTTTAATCTAGCGGGGCTCTCCTACGAGCAGTACTTC | CASSFNLAGLSYEQYF
TRBD2 | TRBJ2-5 | - | TRBV7-6 | TGTGCCAGCAGCTCAAATAGCGGGAGGTGGGAGACCCAGTACTTC | CASSSNSGRWETQYF
TRBD1 | TRBJ1-3 | once | TRBV2 | TGTGCCAGCGGGACAGCCTCAGGAAACACCATATATTTT | CASGTASGNTIYF
TRBD2 | TRBJ2-6 | - | TRBV7-3 | TGTGCCAGCAGCGAGCGGGGGTCCGGAGGTGGGGCCAACGTCCTGACTTTC | CASSERGSGGGANVLTF
- | TRBJ1-1 | - | TRBV6-6 | TGTGCCACATCTTGGGGTCGGGGAGGCGGCACTGAAGCTTTCTTT | CATSWGRGGGTEAFF
TRBD1 | TRBJ2-3 | - | TRBV5-1 | TGCGCCAGCAGCCCGGACTTAGGGACAGGGGGAGGAGATACGCAGTATTTT | CASSPDLGTGGGDTQYF
- | TRBJ2-1 | - | TRBV11-3 | TGTGCCAGCAGCTTATCGGGGGCCTACAATGAGCAGTTCTTC | CASSLSGAYNEQFF
TRBD2 | TRBJ2-7 | - | TRBV19 | TGTGCCAGCTCTACAGCGGGAGAAGCGAGATACGAGCAGTACTTC | CASSTAGEARYEQYF
TRBD2 | TRBJ2-2 | - | TRBV5-1 | TGCGCCAGCAGCTTGGCAAGGACTAGATCCGGGGAGCTGTTTTTT | CASSLARTRSGELFF
- | TRBJ1-3 | once | TRBV24-1 | TGTGCCACCAGTGACCCCAACCTGAGTTGGCAGGGGACCAATCTCTCTGGAAACACCATATATTTT | CATSDPNLSWQGTNLSGNTIYF
- | TRBJ1-4 | - | TRBV6-2/TRBV6-3 | TGTGCCAGCAGTTACTCGAGAGGAGGAACTAATGAAAAACTGTTTTTT | CASSYSRGGTNEKLFF
TRBD2 | TRBJ2-3 | few | TRBV9 | TGTGCCAGCAGCACCGGACTAGCGGGGGGTGCGCAGTATTTT | CASSTGLAGGAQYF
- | TRBJ1-1 | - | TRBV20-1 | TGCAGTGCTAGTAGAGGACAGCGATTGAACACTGAAGCTTTCTTT | CSASRGQRLNTEAFF
- | TRBJ2-2 | - | TRBV12-3/TRBV12-4 | TGTGCCAGCAGTTTATCCCTCACCGGGGAGCTGTTTTTT | CASSLSLTGELFF
TRBD1 | TRBJ1-1 | - | TRBV5-5 | TGTGCCAGCAGCCTAGGGACAGGGAACACTGAAGCTTTCTTT | CASSLGTGNTEAFF
- | TRBJ2-7 | few | TRBV11-2 | TGTGCCAGCAGCTCCCTTGGAGGCAGAATCTTCTACGAGCAGTACTTC | CASSSLGGRIFYEQYF
TRBD1 | TRBJ1-2 | few | TRBV5-3 | TGTGCCAGAAGCTTGACCGACAGGGGACAGAACTATGGCTACACCTTC | CARSLTDRGQNYGYTF
TRBD2 | TRBJ2-7 | - | TRBV11-3 | TGTGCCAGCAGCTTAACCCCCCGGGGGGGTCGGCACGAGCAGTACTTC | CASSLTPRGGRHEQYF
- | TRBJ1-3 | once | TRBV19 | TGTGCCAGTAGTCGGGGCTCTGGAAACACCATATATTTT | CASSRGSGNTIYF
TRBD1 | TRBJ1-2 | - | TRBV29-1 | TGCAGCACGACCCGGGACAGGGCTGATGGCTACACCTTC | CSTTRDRADGYTF
- | TRBJ1-5 | - | TRBV19 | TGTGCCAGTAGTGCCACCCTGACAGATCAGCCCCAGCATTTT | CASSATLTDQPQHF
TRBD1 | TRBJ1-6 | - | TRBV6-1 | TGTGCCAGCAGGGAACCCGGACAGGGCCCTGTCTCACCCCTCCACTTT | CASREPGQGPVSPLHF
- | TRBJ2-1 | - | TRBV28 | TGTGCCAGCAGTTCCACCGGAGGCAGGGGCGATGAGCAGTTCTTC | CASSSTGGRGDEQFF
- | TRBJ1-6 | few | TRBV19 | TGTGCCAGTAATTTTCCGGGACATCATTCACCCCTCCACTTT | CASNFPGHHSPLHF